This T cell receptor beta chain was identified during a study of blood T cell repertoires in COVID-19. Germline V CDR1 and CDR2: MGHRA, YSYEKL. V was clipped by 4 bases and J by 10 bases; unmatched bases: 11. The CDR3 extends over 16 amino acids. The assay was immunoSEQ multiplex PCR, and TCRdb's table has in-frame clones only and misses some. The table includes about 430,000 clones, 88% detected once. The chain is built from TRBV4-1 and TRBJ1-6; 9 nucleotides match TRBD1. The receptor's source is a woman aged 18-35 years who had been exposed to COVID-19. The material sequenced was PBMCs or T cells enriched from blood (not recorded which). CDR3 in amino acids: CASSLEGGTGRSPLHF. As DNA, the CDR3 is TGCGCCAGCAGCCTCGAGGGCGGGACAGGGAGATCACCCCTCCACTTT.